The rows below give T cell receptor beta chains drawn from one sample of a study of T cell responses to AZD1222 COVID-19 vaccine. The repertoire was sequenced with immunoSEQ multiplex PCR; TCRdb's copy has only in-frame clones and lacks some. The data contain some 40,000 clones, over 70% of them singletons. The sequences come from peripheral blood, collected on day 0 of AZD1222 vaccination. The receptors come from an adult in good health. CDR3s include the opening cysteine and the closing phenylalanine or tryptophan. A D gene is named only where the DNA matches it firmly. Only some rows state a clone size, as once, few, many or a class for expanded clones.

TRBV7-2,NA,TRBJ1-6,NA,TGTGCCAGCAGCACCCCGCCGGGGCAATATAATTCACCCCTCCACTTT,CASSTPPGQYNSPLHF
TRBV5-1,NA,TRBJ1-5,once,TGCGCCAGCAGCCCCGGGACACCAAATCAGCCCCAGCATTTT,CASSPGTPNQPQHF
TRBV7-6,TRBD1,TRBJ2-7,few,TGTGCCAGCAGCTTAGCCCCGGGACAGGGGTACGAGCAGTACTTC,CASSLAPGQGYEQYF
TRBV28,NA,TRBJ1-2,NA,TGTGCCAGCAGGGGGGTCGGCTACACCTTC,CASRGVGYTF
TRBV12-3/TRBV12-4,NA,TRBJ1-5,NA,TGTGCCAGCAGTTTAGCGCAAGATCAGCCCCAGCATTTT,CASSLAQDQPQHF
TRBV5-1,TRBD1,TRBJ1-1,NA,TGCGCCAGCAGCCTTGGACAGGGTTGGGTGAACACTGAAGCTTTCTTT,CASSLGQGWVNTEAFF
TRBV2,NA,TRBJ1-2,NA,TGTGCCAGCAGTTCCACCCCGCGGGGGGAGAACTATGGCTACACCTTC,CASSSTPRGENYGYTF
TRBV2,TRBD1,TRBJ1-5,NA,TGTGCCAGCAGCTCAGACAGGGATCGCAATCAGCCCCAGCATTTT,CASSSDRDRNQPQHF
TRBV28,NA,TRBJ1-3,NA,TGTGCCAGCAGTAGAGACACCAACTCTGGAAACACCATATATTTT,CASSRDTNSGNTIYF
TRBV11-1,NA,TRBJ2-1,few,TGTGCCAGCAGCTTAGATGCCCCTTCCACCTACAATGAGCAGTTCTTC,CASSLDAPSTYNEQFF
TRBV19,TRBD2,TRBJ2-1,NA,TGTGCCAGTAGAGCGGGGCTCAATGAGCAGTTCTTC,CASRAGLNEQFF
TRBV7-8,TRBD1,TRBJ2-2,NA,TGTGCCAGCAGCTCCTACCTGGGGACAGGAAGCACCGGGGAGCTGTTTTTT,CASSSYLGTGSTGELFF
TRBV29-1,NA,TRBJ1-5,NA,TGCAGCGTCCAGACGGGCCAACAGCCCCAGCATTTT,CSVQTGQQPQHF
TRBV19,TRBD1,TRBJ2-1,few,TGTGCCAGTAGTTCGTTTGGGACAGGGGTAAATGAGCAGTTCTTC,CASSSFGTGVNEQFF
TRBV7-2,NA,TRBJ2-5,NA,TGTGCCAGCAGCCCCCGCCCGGTAGGGGGTGAGACCCAGTACTTC,CASSPRPVGGETQYF
TRBV14,NA,TRBJ1-2,NA,TGTGCCAGCAGCCCCGACAGAGCTTATGGCTACACCTTC,CASSPDRAYGYTF
TRBV29-1,NA,TRBJ1-1,NA,TGCAGCGTTGAACCCAAGGCGGGCACTGAAGCTTTCTTT,CSVEPKAGTEAFF
TRBV10-3,NA,TRBJ1-5,NA,TGTGCCATCAGTGGGTCCAGGGGAAATCAGCCCCAGCATTTT,CAISGSRGNQPQHF
TRBV2,TRBD2,TRBJ2-3,NA,TGTGCCAGCAGTCCGACTAGCGGCCGTAGCACAGATACGCAGTATTTT,CASSPTSGRSTDTQYF
TRBV5-4,TRBD2,TRBJ2-2,NA,TGTGCCAGCAGCTTTGGGCGGACTAGTCAGAACACCGGGGAGCTGTTTTTT,CASSFGRTSQNTGELFF
TRBV29-1,TRBD2,TRBJ2-1,once,TGCAGCGTTAGCGGGGGAAGCTCCTACAATGAGCAGTTCTTC,CSVSGGSSYNEQFF
TRBV7-9,NA,TRBJ2-1,NA,TGTGCCAGCAGCTTGCAGGGCTATGAGCAGTTCTTC,CASSLQGYEQFF
TRBV5-1,TRBD2,TRBJ2-5,NA,TGCGCCAGCAGCTTGGTAACTAGCGGGGGGCAAGAGACCCAGTACTTC,CASSLVTSGGQETQYF
TRBV18,NA,TRBJ1-6,NA,TGTGCCAGCTCTCTGGGGTTTAATTCACCCCTCCACTTT,CASSLGFNSPLHF